Below, 30 T cell receptor delta chains from the same sample are listed, as sequenced in a study of gamma-delta T cells after stem cell transplantation. TCRdb re-called the RT-PCR reads using CATT. Counted here are just under 3,000 delta-chain clones, 2.5% to 3% occurring once; the ten biggest clones make up approximately 31%. The sequenced sample was gamma-delta T cells. These TCRs come from a human donor. It is not recorded whose cells these are; they may come from a transplant donor.

This clone appeared a few times. A read error is the likely source, as a far larger clone sits one nucleotide away. This same CDR3 is encoded by further DNA sequences in the sample. V gene TRDV2 combines with J gene TRDJ1; possibly TRDD2 or TRDD3 for D (5 bases each). The germline V gene encodes CDR1 GEAIGNYY and CDR2 EKD. V lost 3 bases to trimming and J lost 0 bases, with 34 bases between them. The CDR3 length is 22 residues. The CDR3 region is CACDPLPNLLGRTLGNTDKLIF. CDR3 bases: TGTGCCTGTGACCCGCTTCCAAATCTGCTGGGTCGGACCCTTGGGAACACCGATAAACTCATCTTT.

This clone is medium-sized. This sample includes further DNA sequences coding for the same CDR3. The rearrangement uses TRDV2 and TRDJ1, with 9 bases aligning to TRDD3. V gave up 0 bases and J gave up 1 base; unmatched junction bases: 8. The CDR3 contains 17 residues. The V gene's germline CDR1 is GEAIGNYY and CDR2 EKD. The chain's CDR3 is CACDTLTGGKFTDKLIF. The CDR3 region has the DNA TGTGCCTGTGACACCCTTACTGGGGGAAAATTCACCGATAAACTCATCTTT.

Within the sample, this clone is medium-sized (0.01 to 0.1%). This sample also contains other DNA sequences that code for the same CDR3. J is TRDJ1 and V is TRDV2, with D possibly matching TRDD3 (6 bases). Trimming took 3 bases from V and 9 from J, leaving 43 bases between them. CDR1 is GEAIGNYY and CDR2 is EKD in the germline V gene. The length of the CDR3 is 22 residues. The CDR3 loop reads CACDPLLSGAGEYASTGRELIF. For the CDR3, the DNA is TGTGCCTGTGACCCGCTTCTCTCCGGCGCTGGGGAGTACGCGTCGACGGGTCGGGAACTCATCTTT.

This clone was counted only a few times. V is TRDV1 and J is TRDJ1, with 12 bases fitting TRDD3. This CDR3 has 19 amino acids. J was trimmed by 1 base and V by 2 bases; bases with no gene match: 11. From germline, CDR1 is TSWWSYY and CDR2 QGS. The CDR3 region is CALGEETVWGIRITDKLIF. Written as DNA, the CDR3 is TGTGCTCTTGGGGAAGAGACGGTCTGGGGGATACGAATCACCGATAAACTCATCTTT.

This clone was seen more than once but under ten times. TCRdb records a much larger clone's protein for this DNA, with a difference at residue 5 that likely arises from a read error; the protein given is the translation of the DNA. The J gene is TRDJ1, the V gene TRDV2; 9 bases fit TRDD3. The germline V gene encodes CDR1 GEAIGNYY and CDR2 EKD. V gave up 3 bases and J gave up 7 bases; unmatched junction bases: 8. The CDR3 is 14 amino acids. CDR3 loop: CACDLLGDRGKLIF. As DNA, the CDR3 is TGTGCCTGTGACCTTCTGGGGGATCGAGGTAAACTCATCTTT.

Only a few counts were recorded for this clone. The protein given by TCRdb reflects a much larger clone and differs at residue 16 from this DNA's translation, likely from a read error; the protein shown is the DNA's translation. The chain carries TRDV2 and TRDJ3, with TRDD3 matching over 8 bases. This CDR3 spans 22 amino acids. Germline CDR1 is GEAIGNYY and CDR2 is EKD. In nucleotides, the CDR3 is TGTGCCTGTGACACGGTTGAATATACTGGGGGTGCCGCGTCCTGGGGCACCCGACAGATGTTTTTC. This gives the protein CACDTVEYTGGAASWGTRQMFF.

On this clone: TCRdb has a much larger clone's protein, which differs at residue 13 from the translation of this DNA, likely because of a read error; what is shown is the protein translated from the DNA. V usage is TRDV2 and J usage is TRDJ3, with 9 bases fitting TRDD3. Germline CDR1 is GEAIGNYY and CDR2 is EKD. This CDR3 has 19 amino acids. The CDR3 region is CACDNILGEAPWGTRQMFF. The CDR3 DNA is TGTGCCTGTGACAATATACTGGGGGAGGCCCCCTGGGGCACCCGACAGATGTTTTTC.

As for this clone: This sequence is one base from a far larger clone and is likely a read error. The same CDR3 also results from other DNA sequences found in this sample. The rearrangement uses TRDV2 and TRDJ1; 13 nucleotides match TRDD3. The CDR3 loop spans 19 amino acids. Trimming took 1 base from V and 4 from J; bases not matched to a gene: 14. Germline V gene sequence: CDR1 GEAIGNYY, CDR2 EKD. In nucleotides, the CDR3 is TGTGCCTGTGACACAGGAGGACTGGGGGATACGCCGTCTGGCGATAAACTCATCTTT. This encodes CACDTGGLGDTPSGDKLIF.

This clone has a handful of counts. This likely came from a read error, as a far larger clone is one base away. Other DNA sequences in this sample translate to the same CDR3. This chain connects TRDV2 to TRDJ1; 12 bases align to TRDD3. Germline V gives CDR1 GEAIGNYY, CDR2 EKD. The CDR3 spans 18 residues. The CDR3 DNA sequence: TGTGCCTGTGACACCATACTGGGGGATACCCTACTTACCGCTAAACTCATCTTT. Translation: CACDTILGDTLLTAKLIF.

This clone was counted a few times. The protein TCRdb gives is from a much larger clone and does not agree with this DNA's translation at residue 5, likely a read error; the protein shown here comes from the DNA. The chain joins TRDV2 to TRDJ1; the D gene is possibly TRDD2 (8 bases). V gave up 3 bases and J gave up 9 bases, with 25 bases separating them. CDR3 length: 16 residues. Looked up from germline, CDR1 is GEAIGNYY and CDR2 is EKD. In nucleotides, the CDR3 is TGTGCCTGTGACGCGGTGGGGGACCTTCCTATGGGGGAACTCATCTTT. Amino acids: CACDAVGDLPMGELIF.

This clone is classed as medium-sized. Other DNA sequences of this sample code for an identical CDR3. The V gene is TRDV2, the J gene TRDJ3; 10 bases are shared with TRDD3. The V segment lost 3 bases and the J segment 0 bases; nucleotides outside the gene matches: 10. Germline CDR1 reads GEAIGNYY; CDR2 reads EKD. The CDR3 length is 20 residues. The DNA of the CDR3 is TGTGCCTGTGACCTAGTTTTGGGGGATACCGTCTCCTGGGACACCCGACAGATGTTTTTC. Residues: CACDLVLGDTVSWDTRQMFF.

On this clone itself: The likely explanation is a read error, given a far larger clone one base away. The sample contains more than one DNA sequence encoding this CDR3. The chain links TRDV2 to TRDJ1, with 10 positions matching TRDD3. CDR3 length equals 18 residues. V shed 1 base, J shed 0 bases, and the junction held 10 bases outside the gene matches. CDR1 GEAIGNYY and CDR2 EKD come from the germline V gene. The chain's CDR3 is CACDTLTGGYENTDKLIF. In DNA form, the CDR3 reads TGTGCCTGTGACACGCTGACCGGGGGATACGAGAACACCGATAAACTCATCTTT.

On this clone: TCRdb assigns this DNA the protein of a much larger clone, which departs from its translation at residue 10; this likely reflects a read error, and the protein shown comes from translating the DNA. The chain links TRDV2 to TRDJ3, with D maybe TRDD3 (5 bases). This CDR3 comprises 22 residues. From germline, CDR1 is GEAIGNYY and CDR2 EKD. V dropped 0 bases and J dropped 2 bases, with 25 bases sitting between them. CDR3 nucleotide sequence: TGTGCCTGTGACACCGCGGGACCTGGTGGGCGGGGAAAAGCCTGGGACACCCGACAGATGTTTTTC. Amino acid sequence: CACDTAGPGGRGKAWDTRQMFF.

There are a few counts of this clone. Being one base from a much bigger clone, this may be a read error. The rearrangement joins TRDV2 to TRDJ1, with 9 positions matching TRDD3. Per the germline V gene, CDR1 is GEAIGNYY and CDR2 is EKD. The CDR3 is 15 residues long. CDR3 sequence: CARDTLGEPTDKLIF. The CDR3 DNA is TGTGCCCGTGACACACTGGGGGAACCCACCGATAAACTCATCTTT.

This clone was detected many times. The sample has other DNA sequences that encode this CDR3 too. This chain uses TRDV2 with TRDJ1, with D tentatively TRDD3 (6 bases). This CDR3 spans 20 amino acids. Trimming took off 0 bases at V and 0 bases at J, with 25 bases between the two ends. The germline V gene has CDR1 GEAIGNYY and CDR2 EKD. CDR3 residues: CACDTLMQLGASYDTDKLIF. The CDR3 DNA reads as TGTGCCTGTGACACCTTAATGCAATTGGGGGCCTCTTATGACACCGATAAACTCATCTTT.

This clone was observed a few times. A read error is the likely source, as a far larger clone sits one nucleotide away. The identical CDR3 is also encoded by other nucleotide sequences in the sample. The chain is built from TRDV2 and TRDJ3; 8 bases line up with TRDD3. V lost 0 bases to trimming and J lost 0 bases; unmatched junction nucleotides: 18. CDR1 and CDR2 (germline): GEAIGNYY, EKD. This CDR3 has 23 residues. The CDR3 loop reads CACDTVVRDTPEETSWDTRQMFF. Here the CDR3 DNA reads TGTGCCTGTGACACCGTCGTCCGGGATACGCCGGAAGAAACCTCCTGGGACACCCGACAGATGTTTTTC.

In this sample, this clone is medium-sized. The chain joins TRDV2 to TRDJ1, with 9 positions matching TRDD3. This CDR3 has 14 amino acids. CDR1 and CDR2 (germline): GEAIGNYY, EKD. V lost 2 bases, J lost 8 bases, and 8 bases stayed unmatched. The chain's CDR3 is CACDNLTGGVKLIF. As DNA, the CDR3 is TGTGCCTGTGACAATCTTACTGGGGGAGTCAAACTCATCTTT.

The sample holds a few counts of this clone. The TCRdb protein, from a much larger clone, departs from this DNA's translation at residue 10, likely by read error; the protein shown derives from the DNA. The chain carries TRDV2 and TRDJ1; TRDD3 matches 12 bases. The V gene's germline CDR1 is GEAIGNYY and CDR2 EKD. Trimming took 7 bases from V and 1 from J; bases not matched to a gene: 9. The CDR3 consists of 16 residues. CDR3 DNA sequence: TGTGCCTGCAATCTACTGGGGGATACATTCACCGATAAACTCATCTTT. This sequence encodes CACNLLGDTFTDKLIF.

Of note for this clone: TCRdb's protein for this DNA is that of a much larger clone and differs from the translation at residue 13, likely a read error; the protein shown is the DNA translation. The chain couples TRDV2 to TRDJ1; TRDD3 matches 10 bases. Germline CDR1 reads GEAIGNYY; CDR2 reads EKD. This CDR3 is built from 19 residues. Trimming at V came to 0 bases and at J to 1 base, leaving 13 bases not matched to a gene. The CDR3 DNA sequence: TGTGCCTGTGACACCGTACTGGGGGATCCGTTCCCGTGCACCGATAAACTCATCTTT. This sequence encodes CACDTVLGDPFPCTDKLIF.

This clone was recorded a few times. A far bigger clonotype differs at one base, so this is likely a read error. Other DNA sequences in this specimen translate into the identical CDR3. The chain employs TRDV2 and TRDJ1, with TRDD3 matching over 12 bases. Germline V gene lookup returns CDR1 GEAIGNYY and CDR2 EKD. The CDR3 runs 22 residues. The trim removed 2 bases at V and 0 bases at J, leaving 21 bases unmatched. DNA of the CDR3: TGTGCCTGTGACATTCTGGGGGATACGCGGGACCGCAAGGATGTTTACACCGATAAACTCATCTTT. It specifies CACDILGDTRDRKDVYTDKLIF.

A remark on this clone: Given a much more abundant clone one base away, this may be a read error. The same CDR3 can be traced to other DNA sequences in this sample. The genes are TRDV2 and TRDJ1; TRDD3 matches 8 bases. The CDR3 runs 17 residues. With V trimmed by 7 bases and J by 0 bases, 15 bases remained unmatched. Germline values: CDR1 GEAIGNYY, CDR2 EKD. CDR3 protein: CACDYTGGRLYTDKLIF. CDR3 nucleotides: TGTGCCTGCGACTACACTGGGGGCCGCCTGTACACCGATAAACTCATCTTT.

There are a few counts of this clone. The protein held in TCRdb is that of a much larger clone and does not match this DNA's translation at residue 9, likely because of a read error; the protein shown is translated from the DNA. The genes are TRDV2 and TRDJ1; D is ambiguous. Germline CDR1 is GEAIGNYY and CDR2 is EKD. This CDR3 is built from 15 residues. V was clipped by 0 bases and J by 4 bases, with 14 bases between them. The DNA of the CDR3 is TGTGCCTGTGACACCCTCGGGACGGTCAACGATAAACTCATCTTT. Translated, it gives CACDTLGTVNDKLIF.

This clone was detected a few times. The protein TCRdb gives is from a much larger clone and does not agree with this DNA's translation at residue 3, likely a read error; the protein shown here comes from the DNA. The rearrangement links TRDV2 to TRDJ1; 13 bases are a match to TRDD3. This CDR3 has 15 amino acids. Germline V gene sequence: CDR1 GEAIGNYY, CDR2 EKD. The CDR3 reads CARDILLGDTEKLIF. CDR3 coding DNA: TGTGCCCGTGACATTTTACTGGGGGATACGGAGAAACTCATCTTT.

A few counts support this clone. This likely reflects a read error, since a far larger clone is one base away. Other DNA variants within this sample encode the same CDR3. The rearrangement joins TRDV2 to TRDJ1; 7 positions agree with TRDD3. Trimming removed 7 bases from V and 5 bases from J; junction bases left unmatched: 18. CDR1 and CDR2 (germline): GEAIGNYY, EKD. The CDR3 sequence is 16 residues long. The CDR3 nucleotides read TGTGCCTGCGACCTCTTACTGGGGATGGCACGAGATAAACTCATCTTT. Encoded protein: CACDLLLGMARDKLIF.

This chain joins TRDV2 and TRDJ1; 8 bases are a match to TRDD3. The germline gives CDR1 GEAIGNYY, CDR2 EKD. V shed 3 bases and J 0 bases; nucleotides not matched to a gene: 5. CDR3 length: 15 amino acids. The CDR3 spells CACDLLLGDTDKLIF. The CDR3 DNA sequence: TGTGCCTGTGACCTCTTACTGGGGGACACCGATAAACTCATCTTT.

This clone was found a few times. V usage is TRDV2 and J usage is TRDJ3; 12 bases agree with TRDD3. CDR3 length: 23 amino acids. Germline CDR1 and CDR2: GEAIGNYY and EKD. V lost 3 bases to trimming and J lost 2 bases; unmatched junction nucleotides: 19. The CDR3 DNA sequence: TGTGCCTGTGACTTTCTGGGGGATACGAGAAGCCCGAAGGGCCCCTGGGACACCCGACAGATGTTTTTC. Translated, it gives CACDFLGDTRSPKGPWDTRQMFF.

There are a few counts of this clone. This sequence is one base from a far larger clone and is likely a read error. The same CDR3 also results from other DNA sequences found in this sample. CDR3 amino acids: CACDTAQTLDSFSWDTRQMFF. The CDR3 DNA reads as TGTGCCTGTGACACCGCACAGACCCTGGACTCATTCTCCTGGGACACCCGACAGATGTTTTTC. V and J are TRDV2 and TRDJ3; no definite D call. The V end lost 0 bases, the J end lost 0 bases, and 20 bases lay between the germline ends. The CDR3 is made up of 21 amino acids. Germline values: CDR1 GEAIGNYY, CDR2 EKD.

A note on this clone: The translation of this DNA and the TCRdb protein of a much larger clone differ at residue 17, probably owing to a read error; the protein shown here is translated from the DNA. Here the CDR3 reads CACDPLTGGHQRKLKLTF. The CDR3 DNA reads as TGTGCCTGTGACCCTTTGACTGGGGGACATCAACGTAAGCTCAAACTCACCTTT. The genes are TRDV2 and TRDJ1, with 9 bases identical to TRDD3. The CDR3 has 18 amino acids. The V gene's germline CDR1 is GEAIGNYY and CDR2 EKD.

This clone appeared a few times. This likely traces to a read error, being one base from a far larger clone. Other DNA sequences in this specimen translate into the identical CDR3. The rearrangement uses TRDV2 and TRDJ3, with D perhaps matching TRDD3 (6 bases). This CDR3 has 21 residues. The germline V gene has CDR1 GEAIGNYY and CDR2 EKD. The CDR3 spells CACDTAERGRDNPWDTRQMFF. CDR3 sequence (DNA): TGTGCCTGTGACACCGCGGAGAGAGGGAGGGATAACCCCTGGGACACCCGACAGATGTTCTTC.

On this clone itself: This likely reflects a read error, since a far larger clone is one base away. This specimen includes other DNA sequences encoding the same CDR3. This chain links TRDV2 with TRDJ1; TRDD3 aligns across 12 bases. Germline CDR1 GEAIGNYY, CDR2 EKD. V lost 4 bases, J lost 9 bases, and 17 bases stayed unmatched. The CDR3 is 17 amino acids. CDR3 nucleotide sequence: TGTGCCTGTGATACCGTACTGGGGGATACAAAGAACAGGGAACTCATCTTT. Residues: CACDTVLGDTKNRELIF.